This T cell receptor beta chain is from a study of vaccination and CD4 T cells after COVID-19. Study-wide context: Every culture used as a control got a CEFX pool, an HIV-1 Nef pool, or no peptide.

Treatment: roughly nine-day PBMC culture with coronavirus spike peptide pools or control peptides (ViraFEST assay). Days 3 and 7 saw half the medium replaced with fresh IL-2 medium. From germline, CDR1 is LNHDA and CDR2 SQIVND (reference sequence). CDR3 length: 14 amino acids. V shed 6 bases, J shed 4 bases, and the junction held 7 bases outside the gene matches. Notes on the study in general: For SARS-CoV-2-reactive clonotypes, the median went from approximately 21 to 40, a nonsignificant increase.

About this clonotype: Its antigen is unidentified.

Cultured CD4+ T cells had their DNA profiled by the Oncomine TCR Beta short-read assay. CD4+ T cells were cultured, and genomic DNA was extracted from them. Each CDR3 protein is one row after TCRdb ran MiXCR on the PCR reads. The repertoire holds about 4,300 distinct CDR3 sequences, 45% seen once, with roughly 45% in the top ten. This chain uses TRBV19 with TRBJ1-2; TRBD1 matches 8 bases. Sequencing used CD4+ T cells from blood, cultured in vitro. This sequence originates from a human donor who had recovered from COVID-19. The CDR3 DNA is TGTGCCAGTAGACAGGGGGTGGAGCGCTATGGCTACACCTTC. Protein: CASRQGVERYGYTF.